Below are 2 T cell receptor beta chains sequenced from a single sample in a study of blood T cell repertoires in COVID-19. The data were produced by immunoSEQ multiplex PCR, yet TCRdb's version contains in-frame clones alone and is incomplete. The sample contains about 5,600 clones, 70% to 85% of which appear only once. The sample was peripheral blood. The receptors stem from a human donor in a cohort sampled during active COVID-19.

The chain carries TRBV13 and TRBJ1-1; 7 bases map to TRBD1. This CDR3 region has 14 residues. Unmatched junction bases numbered 4, after V lost 5 bases and J lost 1 base. Germline values: CDR1 PRHDT, CDR2 FYEKMQ (reference sequence). The DNA for the CDR3 is TGTGCCAGCAGCCTGGGACAGACGAACACTGAAGCTTTCTTT. Translation gives CASSLGQTNTEAFF. The full variable domain, with the rest looked up from reference TRBV13 and TRBJ1-1, is AAGVIQSPRHLIKEKRETATLKCYPIPRHDTVYWYQQGPGQDPQFLISFYEKMQSDKGSIPDRFSAQQFSDYHSELNMSSLELGDSALYFCASSLGQTNTEAFFGQGTRLTVV.

This clone came up once. CDR3 loop: CATSRVGGLTNEKLFF. CDR3 DNA: TGTGCCACCAGCAGAGTTGGCGGGTTGACTAATGAAAAACTGTTTTTT. This chain uses TRBV15 with TRBJ1-4; D unclear. Germline values: CDR1 LNHNV, CDR2 YYDKDF (reference sequence). CDR3 length equals 16 residues. The V end was cut by 1 base, the J end by 2 bases, with 11 bases between.